The 20 T cell receptor beta chains below come from one sample, sequenced in a study of blood T cell repertoires in COVID-19. Generated by immunoSEQ multiplex PCR, the TCRdb table keeps only in-frame clones and is missing some. The sample records about 480,000 clones, 85% to 90% being singletons. The sample consisted of PBMCs or T cells enriched from blood (not recorded which). These TCRs come from a woman aged 40 to 50 who had recovered from COVID-19.

V usage is TRBV4-1 and J usage is TRBJ2-1, with TRBD2 matching 9 bases. The V and J ends lost 2 bases and 4 bases, in that order; junction bases with no gene match: 6. Germline V CDR1 and CDR2: MGHRA, YSYEKL. The CDR3 runs to 16 residues. CDR3 bases: TGCGCCAGCAGCCAATCGAGCGGGAGGACTTACAATGAGCAGTTCTTC. Translating it yields CASSQSSGRTYNEQFF.

V gene TRBV7-2 combines with J gene TRBJ2-7; 11 bases line up with TRBD2. This CDR3 contains 15 residues. With 1 base clipped from V and 6 bases from J, the junction kept 5 bases outside the gene matches. In germline, CDR1 is SGHTA, CDR2 FQGNSA. The CDR3 DNA reads as TGTGCCAGCAGCTTAGAAACTAGCGGGAGAGGCGAGCAGTACTTC. It codes for CASSLETSGRGEQYF.

The chain recombines TRBV30 with TRBJ1-3; D is possibly TRBD1 (6 bases). CDR3 length: 15 amino acids. Trimming removed 0 bases from V and 4 bases from J, with 13 bases in between. CDR1 and CDR2 from the germline V gene are GTSNPN and SVGIG (reference sequence). The CDR3 region is CAWSVGGARGNTIYF. The CDR3 bases are TGTGCCTGGAGTGTAGGGGGGGCGAGGGGAAACACCATATATTTT.

The chain joins TRBV6-2 or TRBV6-3 to TRBJ1-2; TRBD1 might be the D (5 bases). The CDR3 consists of 14 residues. V was pared by 0 bases and J by 5 bases, with 10 bases between. CDR1 is MNHEY and CDR2 is SVGEGT in the germline V gene. In nucleotides, the CDR3 is TGTGCCAGCAGTTACTCGACAGATAGTTATGGCTACACCTTC. This sequence encodes CASSYSTDSYGYTF.

V gene TRBV6-5 combines with J gene TRBJ2-5; 8 positions agree with TRBD1. Per germline, CDR1 MNHEY and CDR2 SVGAGI. CDR3 length: 14 residues. J was trimmed by 4 bases and V by 7 bases; bases with no gene match: 8. The CDR3 region is CASKRQGSGETQYF. CDR3 DNA: TGTGCCAGCAAAAGACAGGGGAGTGGAGAGACCCAGTACTTC.

Only a few counts were recorded for this clone. The gene calls are TRBV19 and TRBJ2-5; D is possibly TRBD2 (6 bases). V lost 4 bases to trimming and J lost 3 bases, with 9 bases between them. Germline loops: CDR1 LNHDA, CDR2 SQIVND (reference sequence). The CDR3 is made up of 13 amino acids. In nucleotides, the CDR3 is TGTGCCAGTAGTACCGCGGGGAAAGAGACCCAGTACTTC. It translates to CASSTAGKETQYF.

The chain joins TRBV5-1 to TRBJ2-3; TRBD2 agrees at 7 bases. V lost 7 bases, J lost 4 bases, and 9 bases stayed unmatched. The germline CDR1 and CDR2 sequences are SGHRS and YFSETQ. The CDR3 is made up of 14 amino acids. DNA of the CDR3: TGCGCCAGCGCGAGGGACTATTGGGCAGATACGCAGTATTTT. Its protein is CASARDYWADTQYF.

Only one count was recorded for this clone. This chain uses TRBV7-2 with TRBJ2-1; D not resolved. This CDR3 contains 17 residues. CDR1 is SGHTA and CDR2 is FQGNSA in the germline V gene. Trimming took off 4 bases at V and 5 bases at J, with 21 bases between the two ends. CDR3 amino acids: CASSYRFLVRGNNEQFF. DNA for the CDR3: TGTGCCAGCAGCTACCGATTTCTAGTCCGTGGAAACAATGAGCAGTTCTTC.

The chain has TRBV19 and TRBJ1-2, with D possibly TRBD1 on 6 matching bases. Per the germline V gene, CDR1 is LNHDA and CDR2 is SQIVND (reference sequence). CDR3 length: 12 amino acids. Trimming took off 7 bases at V and 6 bases at J, with 12 bases between the two ends. DNA of the CDR3: TGTGCCAGTACTCAGGGGCGGAATGGCTACACCTTC. This translates into CASTQGRNGYTF.

This clone has more than one count but fewer than ten. The rearrangement joins TRBV7-6 to TRBJ2-7; D may be TRBD1 (6 bases). Trimming pared 0 bases from V and 2 bases from J, leaving 14 bases between. Looked up from germline, CDR1 is SGHVS and CDR2 is FNYEAQ. The CDR3 runs 16 residues. The CDR3 DNA sequence: TGTGCCAGCAGCTTAGCGGGGACACGCGGTACCTACGAGCAGTACTTC. Protein product: CASSLAGTRGTYEQYF.

A single count supports this clone. The chain combines TRBV29-1 with TRBJ1-1; 8 nucleotides agree with TRBD1. The CDR3 covers 15 residues. From germline, CDR1 is SQVTM and CDR2 ANQGSEA. V trimming: 1 base; J trimming: 0 bases; junction bases outside the gene matches: 4. Written as DNA, the CDR3 is TGCAGCGTTGAAGGGACAGGGTGGGTGAACACTGAAGCTTTCTTT. This codes for CSVEGTGWVNTEAFF.

The J gene is TRBJ2-3, the V gene TRBV6-2 or TRBV6-3; 10 bases agree with TRBD2. J gave up 5 bases and V 2 bases, and 7 bases lay outside the gene matches. The CDR3 covers 16 residues. The germline CDR1 and CDR2 sequences are MNHEY and SVGEGT. The CDR3 loop is CASSYGSSGRLDTQYF. The CDR3 DNA reads as TGTGCCAGCAGTTACGGGAGTAGCGGGAGGTTAGATACGCAGTATTTT.

Here the CDR3 reads CASSPHNQPQHF. The CDR3 DNA follows: TGTGCCAGCAGCCCACACAATCAGCCCCAGCATTTT. The V gene is TRBV7-9, the J gene TRBJ1-5; D unclear. CDR1 is SEHNR, CDR2 FQNEAQ, per germline (reference sequence). Trimming took 5 bases from V and 3 from J, leaving 5 bases between them. This CDR3 spans 12 amino acids.

V gene TRBV28 combines with J gene TRBJ1-4, with 7 bases aligning to TRBD1. The CDR3 consists of 16 residues. Per the germline V gene, CDR1 is MDHEN and CDR2 is SYDVKM. V gave up 7 bases and J gave up 3 bases; unmatched junction bases: 11. The CDR3 region has the DNA TGTGCCAGCATTGGGGCAGGGGGGAGGTCTAATGAAAAACTGTTTTTT. Its protein product is CASIGAGGRSNEKLFF.

The CDR3 bases are TGTGCCAGCAGCTTGGGGCAGGGTGAGAATCAGCCCCAGCATTTT. Amino acids: CASSLGQGENQPQHF. The V and J genes are TRBV7-9 and TRBJ1-5, with D possibly matching TRBD1 (5 bases). The CDR3 has 15 residues. Germline V gene sequence: CDR1 SEHNR, CDR2 FQNEAQ (reference sequence). The germline V and J ends were trimmed by 3 bases and 4 bases, with 13 bases remaining between them.

The genes are TRBV7-2 and TRBJ2-1; 9 bases match TRBD2. J lost 4 bases, V lost 5 bases, and 6 bases had no gene match. Germline CDR1 SGHTA, CDR2 FQGNSA. There are 15 residues in the CDR3. The CDR3 loop reads CASSRLAGLYNEQFF. The CDR3 DNA reads as TGTGCCAGCAGCCGTCTAGCGGGGCTATACAATGAGCAGTTCTTC.

V and J are TRBV30 and TRBJ2-1, with D possibly TRBD2 on 6 matching bases. Trimming left V 4 bases short and J 7 bases short, with 17 bases between. CDR1 and CDR2 from the germline V gene are GTSNPN and SVGIG (reference sequence). The CDR3 covers 14 residues. CDR3 DNA: TGTGCCTGGACCCCCTTGGGAGGTTGGAATGAGCAGTTCTTC. Protein sequence: CAWTPLGGWNEQFF.

The J gene is TRBJ1-1, the V gene TRBV19, with D hard to call. This CDR3 has 12 amino acids. The germline CDR1 and CDR2 sequences are LNHDA and SQIVND (reference sequence). Trimming cost V 6 bases and J 1 base, with 6 bases left between them. CDR3 region: CASRLGNTEAFF. Written as DNA, the CDR3 is TGTGCCAGTAGGCTCGGGAACACTGAAGCTTTCTTT.

The V call is TRBV18, the J call TRBJ1-2, with D possibly matching TRBD1 (6 bases). Germline V gives CDR1 KGHSH, CDR2 LQKENI. With 3 bases removed from V and 5 bases from J, the gap between germline ends came to 22 bases. The CDR3 sequence is 17 residues long. The CDR3 sequence is CASSPVTLGAALYGYTF. CDR3 nucleotide sequence: TGTGCCAGCTCACCGGTAACTCTGGGGGCGGCCTTGTATGGCTACACCTTC.

J is TRBJ2-7 and V is TRBV5-5; weak D call: TRBD2 (5 bases). CDR1 is SGHKS, CDR2 YYEKEE, per germline (reference sequence). CDR3 size: 14 residues. Trimming shortened V by 2 bases and J by 2 bases, and 11 bases separated the two germline ends. The CDR3 here is CASSLPEVTYEQYF. DNA of the CDR3: TGTGCCAGCAGCTTACCGGAGGTCACCTACGAGCAGTACTTC.